The sequence of this T cell receptor (beta chain) was determined in a study of T cells after yellow fever vaccination. Overall study findings and caveats: Abundant bulk-population clonotypes could contaminate the FACS-sorted repertoires.

Of note for this clonotype: Its specificity is unknown.

The TCR cDNA carried a universal primer site and UMIs from 5'RACE template switching. Via MiXCR, TCRdb re-called the 5' RACE reads, giving one row per CDR3 protein. Of about 99,000 distinct CDR3 sequences in the sample, roughly 6% were seen once. Per the germline V gene, CDR1 is SGHAT and CDR2 is FQNNGV. V was trimmed by 5 bases and J by 6 bases, leaving 13 bases between them. CDR3 length equals 13 residues. The specimen was CD8+ T cells sorted from PBMCs, collected 10 days after the yellow fever booster vaccination. The rearrangement uses TRBV11-2 and TRBJ1-1; perhaps TRBD1 as D (5 bases). The TCR was taken from a man between 18 and 29 years old who received the YFV17D yellow fever vaccine. The CDR3 coding sequence is TGTGCCAGCAGCCCTACCGGGACCTCTGAAGCTTTCTTT. It translates to CASSPTGTSEAFF.